The rows below give T cell receptor beta chains drawn from one sample of a study of response to subunit inactivated influenza vaccine. TCRdb itself ran the RT-PCR reads through MiXCR, one entry per CDR3 protein. This repertoire shows hundreds of thousands of distinct CDR3 sequences, around 8% found once; its top ten account for about an eighth. The starting material was PBMCs from blood, obtained approximately 25 months after vaccination. These TCRs come from a man in his fifties or sixties who received an inactivated influenza vaccine. CDR3s include the opening cysteine and the closing phenylalanine or tryptophan. Each record gives: D gene, V gene, J gene, clone size, CDR3 protein, CDR3 DNA. A D gene is named only where the DNA matches it firmly. Rows may omit the clone size; those that give it use once, few, many or a size class.

d_gene: -; v_gene: TRBV15; j_gene: TRBJ2-7; abundance: many; CDR3aa: CATSRQGSPYEQYF; CDR3nt: TGTGCCACCAGCAGACAGGGGTCACCCTACGAGCAGTACTTC
d_gene: TRBD2; v_gene: TRBV7-8; j_gene: TRBJ2-3; abundance: few; CDR3aa: CASSLVGLAGDTQYF; CDR3nt: TGTGCCAGCAGCTTAGTCGGACTAGCGGGAGATACGCAGTATTTT
d_gene: -; v_gene: TRBV4-3; j_gene: TRBJ2-2; abundance: many; CDR3aa: CASSQDWGHGGELFF; CDR3nt: TGCGCCAGCAGCCAAGATTGGGGGCACGGCGGGGAGCTGTTTTTT
d_gene: -; v_gene: TRBV15; j_gene: TRBJ1-6; abundance: few; CDR3aa: CATSRGAGVAYNSPLHF; CDR3nt: TGTGCCACCAGCAGAGGAGCAGGGGTGGCATATAATTCACCCCTCCACTTT
d_gene: TRBD1; v_gene: TRBV6-2/TRBV6-3; j_gene: TRBJ1-2; abundance: few; CDR3aa: CASIEGPRDRANYGYTF; CDR3nt: TGTGCCAGCATCGAGGGCCCTAGGGACAGGGCTAACTATGGCTACACCTTC
d_gene: -; v_gene: TRBV6-1; j_gene: TRBJ1-3; abundance: few; CDR3aa: CASFTAASGNTIYF; CDR3nt: TGTGCCAGCTTTACGGCAGCCTCTGGAAACACCATATATTTT
d_gene: TRBD1; v_gene: TRBV20-1; j_gene: TRBJ2-7; abundance: -; CDR3aa: CSAETGGGYEQYF; CDR3nt: TGCAGTGCGGAAACAGGGGGCGGTTACGAGCAGTACTTC
d_gene: -; v_gene: TRBV6-5; j_gene: TRBJ1-1; abundance: many; CDR3aa: CASSYSLTDTEAFF; CDR3nt: TGTGCCAGCAGTTACTCCCTGACGGACACTGAAGCTTTCTTT
d_gene: TRBD1; v_gene: TRBV5-6; j_gene: TRBJ1-2; abundance: few; CDR3aa: CASSLQGTSNYGYTF; CDR3nt: TGTGCCAGCAGCTTACAGGGGACCTCTAACTATGGCTACACCTTC
d_gene: -; v_gene: TRBV12-3/TRBV12-4; j_gene: TRBJ1-4; abundance: -; CDR3aa: CASSRVGPGEKLFF; CDR3nt: TGTGCCAGCAGTCGCGTTGGTCCGGGTGAAAAACTGTTTTTT
d_gene: -; v_gene: TRBV13; j_gene: TRBJ1-2; abundance: few; CDR3aa: CASSQTGPSIYGYTF; CDR3nt: TGTGCCAGCAGCCAGACTGGACCGTCTATCTATGGCTACACCTTC
d_gene: -; v_gene: TRBV20-1; j_gene: TRBJ1-5; abundance: -; CDR3aa: CSASMLGQPQHF; CDR3nt: TGCAGTGCTAGTATGTTGGGCCAGCCCCAGCATTTT
d_gene: -; v_gene: TRBV4-3; j_gene: TRBJ2-1; abundance: -; CDR3aa: CASSQDLQGGYNEQFF; CDR3nt: TGCGCCAGCAGCCAAGATCTACAGGGTGGGTACAATGAGCAGTTCTTC
d_gene: -; v_gene: TRBV7-2; j_gene: TRBJ1-1; abundance: many; CDR3aa: CASSRGHSNTEAFF; CDR3nt: TGTGCCAGCAGCAGAGGACATTCGAACACTGAAGCTTTCTTT
d_gene: -; v_gene: TRBV29-1; j_gene: TRBJ2-5; abundance: once; CDR3aa: CSVVGLETQYF; CDR3nt: TGCAGCGTTGTCGGTCTAGAGACCCAGTACTTC
d_gene: TRBD1; v_gene: TRBV7-9; j_gene: TRBJ2-7; abundance: few; CDR3aa: CASSKDPGQGRDEQYF; CDR3nt: TGTGCCAGCAGCAAGGACCCGGGACAGGGGAGGGACGAGCAGTACTTC
d_gene: -; v_gene: TRBV10-3; j_gene: TRBJ2-2; abundance: many; CDR3aa: CAISVGGELFF; CDR3nt: TGTGCCATCAGTGTTGGCGGGGAGCTGTTTTTT
d_gene: -; v_gene: TRBV11-2; j_gene: TRBJ1-3; abundance: many; CDR3aa: CASRQTGKSGNTIYF; CDR3nt: TGTGCCAGCAGGCAAACAGGGAAATCTGGAAACACCATATATTTT
d_gene: TRBD2; v_gene: TRBV4-3; j_gene: TRBJ2-1; abundance: many; CDR3aa: CASSQVVGGPGEQFF; CDR3nt: TGCGCCAGCAGCCAAGTGGTGGGAGGGCCGGGAGAGCAGTTCTTC
d_gene: -; v_gene: TRBV20-1; j_gene: TRBJ1-1; abundance: few; CDR3aa: CSARAGGPTEAFF; CDR3nt: TGCAGTGCTAGAGCCGGGGGACCCACTGAAGCTTTCTTT
d_gene: -; v_gene: TRBV15; j_gene: TRBJ2-7; abundance: few; CDR3aa: CATSRSRQLSYEQYF; CDR3nt: TGTGCCACCAGCAGATCCAGACAGCTCTCCTACGAGCAGTACTTC
d_gene: -; v_gene: TRBV7-9; j_gene: TRBJ1-3; abundance: -; CDR3aa: CASDFDSSGNTIYF; CDR3nt: TGTGCCAGCGACTTCGACAGCTCCGGAAACACCATATATTTT
d_gene: TRBD1; v_gene: TRBV24-1; j_gene: TRBJ1-5; abundance: -; CDR3aa: CATSDPLTGNQPQHF; CDR3nt: TGTGCCACCAGTGACCCCTTGACAGGGAATCAGCCCCAGCATTTT
d_gene: TRBD1; v_gene: TRBV4-3; j_gene: TRBJ1-2; abundance: few; CDR3aa: CASSQTGGKGYGYTF; CDR3nt: TGCGCCAGCAGCCAAACAGGGGGAAAAGGGTATGGCTACACCTTC
d_gene: TRBD2; v_gene: TRBV6-2/TRBV6-3; j_gene: TRBJ2-1; abundance: many; CDR3aa: CASRNPLAGGYNEQFF; CDR3nt: TGTGCCAGCAGAAACCCACTAGCGGGGGGCTACAATGAGCAGTTCTTC
d_gene: -; v_gene: TRBV6-2/TRBV6-3; j_gene: TRBJ1-2; abundance: many; CDR3aa: CASSYATFDYGYTF; CDR3nt: TGTGCCAGCAGTTACGCGACCTTTGACTATGGCTACACCTTC
d_gene: -; v_gene: TRBV21-1; j_gene: TRBJ2-2; abundance: many; CDR3aa: CASREPGKEGGELFF; CDR3nt: TGTGCCAGCAGAGAACCGGGAAAAGAAGGCGGGGAGCTGTTTTTT
d_gene: -; v_gene: TRBV20-1; j_gene: TRBJ2-5; abundance: few; CDR3aa: CSAAGGPLRETQYF; CDR3nt: TGCAGTGCCGCTGGAGGGCCTTTACGAGAGACCCAGTACTTC